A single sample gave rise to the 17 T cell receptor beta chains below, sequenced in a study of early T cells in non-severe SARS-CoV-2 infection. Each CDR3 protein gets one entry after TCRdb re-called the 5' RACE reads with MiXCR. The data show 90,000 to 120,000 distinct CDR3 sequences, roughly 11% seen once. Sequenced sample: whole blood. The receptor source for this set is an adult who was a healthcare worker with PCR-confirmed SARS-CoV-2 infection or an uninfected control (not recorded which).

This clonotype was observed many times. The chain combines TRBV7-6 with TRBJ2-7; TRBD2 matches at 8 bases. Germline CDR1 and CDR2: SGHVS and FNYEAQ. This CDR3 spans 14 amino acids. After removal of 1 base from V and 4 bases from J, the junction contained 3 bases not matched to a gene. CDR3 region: CASSLEAGEYEQYF. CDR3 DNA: TGTGCCAGCAGCTTAGAAGCGGGAGAATACGAGCAGTACTTC.

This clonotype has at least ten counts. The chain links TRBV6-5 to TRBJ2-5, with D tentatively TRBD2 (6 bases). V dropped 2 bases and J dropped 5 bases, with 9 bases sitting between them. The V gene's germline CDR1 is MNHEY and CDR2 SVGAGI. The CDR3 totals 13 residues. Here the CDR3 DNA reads TGTGCCAGCAGTTACAGGGACTTTGAGACCCAGTACTTC. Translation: CASSYRDFETQYF.

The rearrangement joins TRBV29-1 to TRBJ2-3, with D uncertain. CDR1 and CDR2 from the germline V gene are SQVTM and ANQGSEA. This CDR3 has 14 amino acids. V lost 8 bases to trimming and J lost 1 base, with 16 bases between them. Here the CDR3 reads CSTRWLFGTDTQYF. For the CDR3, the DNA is TGCAGCACGAGGTGGTTGTTTGGCACAGATACGCAGTATTTT.

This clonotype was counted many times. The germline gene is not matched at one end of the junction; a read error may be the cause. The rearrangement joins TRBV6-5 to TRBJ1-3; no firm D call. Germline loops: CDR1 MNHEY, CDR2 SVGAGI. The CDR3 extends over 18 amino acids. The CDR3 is CASSNSVGLAYSGNTIYF. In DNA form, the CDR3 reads TGTGCCAGCAGTAACTCCGTCGGGCTGGCTTACTCTGGAAACACCATATATTTT.

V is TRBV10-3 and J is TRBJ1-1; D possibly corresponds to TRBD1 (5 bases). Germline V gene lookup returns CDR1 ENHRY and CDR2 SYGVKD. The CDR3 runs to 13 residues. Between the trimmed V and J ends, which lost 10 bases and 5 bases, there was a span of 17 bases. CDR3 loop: CATDQGGRTEAFF. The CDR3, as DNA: TGTGCCACCGACCAGGGCGGAAGGACTGAAGCTTTCTTT.

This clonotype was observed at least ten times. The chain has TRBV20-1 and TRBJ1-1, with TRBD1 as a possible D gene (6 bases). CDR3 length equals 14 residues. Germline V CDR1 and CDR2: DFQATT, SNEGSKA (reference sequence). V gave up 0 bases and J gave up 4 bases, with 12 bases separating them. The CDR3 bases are TGCAGTGCTAGAGAAGACAGGACTCGCACTGAAGCTTTCTTT. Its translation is CSAREDRTRTEAFF.

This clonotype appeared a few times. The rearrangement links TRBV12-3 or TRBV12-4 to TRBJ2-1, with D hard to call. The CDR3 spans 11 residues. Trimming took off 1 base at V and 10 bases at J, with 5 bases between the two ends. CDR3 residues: CASSLVEEQFF. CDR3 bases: TGTGCCAGCAGTTTAGTAGAGGAGCAGTTCTTC.

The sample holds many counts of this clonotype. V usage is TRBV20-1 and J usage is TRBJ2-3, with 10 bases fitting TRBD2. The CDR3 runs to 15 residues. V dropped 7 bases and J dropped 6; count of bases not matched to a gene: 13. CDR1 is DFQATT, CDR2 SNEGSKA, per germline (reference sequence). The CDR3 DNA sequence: TGCAGTGGGAGTGGGCTAGCGGGAGCTGGGGATACGCAGTATTTT. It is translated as CSGSGLAGAGDTQYF.

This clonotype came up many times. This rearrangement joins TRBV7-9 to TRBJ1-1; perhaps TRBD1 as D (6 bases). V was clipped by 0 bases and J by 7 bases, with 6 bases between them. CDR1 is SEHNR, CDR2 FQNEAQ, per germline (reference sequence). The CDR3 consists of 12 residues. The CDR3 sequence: CASSLADSEAFF. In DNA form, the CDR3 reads TGTGCCAGCAGCTTAGCGGACAGTGAAGCTTTCTTT.

CDR3 nucleotides: TGTGCCAGCACCCGGGAGGGCTACGAGCAGTACTTC. It encodes CASTREGYEQYF. The rearrangement joins TRBV28 to TRBJ2-7, with 8 positions matching TRBD2. CDR1 is MDHEN and CDR2 is SYDVKM in the germline V gene. V dropped 7 bases and J dropped 3; count of bases not matched to a gene: 2. This CDR3 is built from 12 residues.

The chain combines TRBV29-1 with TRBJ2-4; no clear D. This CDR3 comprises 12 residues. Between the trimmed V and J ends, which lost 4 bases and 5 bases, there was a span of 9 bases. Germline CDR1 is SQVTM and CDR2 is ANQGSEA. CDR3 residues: CSVGGWENIQYF. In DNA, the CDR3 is TGCAGCGTTGGTGGTTGGGAAAACATTCAGTACTTC.

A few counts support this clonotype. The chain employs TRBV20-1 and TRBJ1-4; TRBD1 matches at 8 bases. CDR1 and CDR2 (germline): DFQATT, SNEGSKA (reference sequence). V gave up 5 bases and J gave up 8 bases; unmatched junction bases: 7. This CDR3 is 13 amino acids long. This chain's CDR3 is CSAFDRGMEKLFF. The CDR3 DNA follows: TGCAGTGCTTTTGACAGGGGAATGGAAAAACTGTTTTTT.

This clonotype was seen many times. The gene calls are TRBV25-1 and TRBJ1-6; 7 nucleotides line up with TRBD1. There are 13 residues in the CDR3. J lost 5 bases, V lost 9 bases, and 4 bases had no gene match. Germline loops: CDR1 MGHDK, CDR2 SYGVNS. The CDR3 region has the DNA TGTGCCAGTGGACAGGATAATAATTCACCCCTCCACTTT. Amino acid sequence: CASGQDNNSPLHF.

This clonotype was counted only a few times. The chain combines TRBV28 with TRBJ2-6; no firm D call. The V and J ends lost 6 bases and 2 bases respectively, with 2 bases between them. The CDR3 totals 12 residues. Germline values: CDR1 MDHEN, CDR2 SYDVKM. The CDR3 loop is CASRTGANVLTF. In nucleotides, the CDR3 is TGTGCCAGCAGAACTGGGGCCAACGTCCTGACTTTC.

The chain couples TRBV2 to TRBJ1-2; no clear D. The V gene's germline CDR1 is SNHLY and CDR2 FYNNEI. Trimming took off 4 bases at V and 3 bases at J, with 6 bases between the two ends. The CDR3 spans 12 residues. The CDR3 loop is CASSGADYGYTF. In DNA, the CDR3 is TGTGCCAGCAGTGGGGCAGACTATGGCTACACCTTC. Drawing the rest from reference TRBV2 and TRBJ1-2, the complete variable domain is EPEVTQTPSHQVTQMGQEVILRCVPISNHLYFYWYRQILGQKVEFLVSFYNNEISEKSEIFDDQFSVERPDGSNFTLKIRSTKLEDSAMYFCASSGADYGYTFGSGTRLTVV.

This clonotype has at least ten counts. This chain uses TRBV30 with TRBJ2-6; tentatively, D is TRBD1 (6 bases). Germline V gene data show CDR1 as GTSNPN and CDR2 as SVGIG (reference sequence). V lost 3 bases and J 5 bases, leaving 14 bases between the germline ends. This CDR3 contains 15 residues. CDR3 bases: TGTGCCTGGAGCTCCGAGGGGGATAGGGCCAACGTCCTGACTTTC. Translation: CAWSSEGDRANVLTF.

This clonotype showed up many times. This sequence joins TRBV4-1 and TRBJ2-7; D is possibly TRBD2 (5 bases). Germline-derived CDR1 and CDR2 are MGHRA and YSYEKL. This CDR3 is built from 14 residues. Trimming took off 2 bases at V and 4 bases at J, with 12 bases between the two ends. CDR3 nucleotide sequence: TGCGCCAGCAGCCAATCGCCATCGGGGTACGAGCAGTACTTC. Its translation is CASSQSPSGYEQYF.